In this sample, the clone carrying this TCR beta chain turned up a few times. What it binds is unknown. Mismatch with germline at one junction end may stem from a read error. Germline CDR1 is MNHNS and CDR2 is SASEGT. The CDR3 is made up of 13 amino acids. The data are from a study of radiotherapy plus CTLA-4 blockade in lung cancer. About the research overall: Overall, 15% to 20% of patients showed an objective response, while about 30% attained disease control.

Those patients who had chemo-refractory metastatic non-small-cell lung cancer were given focal radiation along with CTLA-4 blockade through ipilimumab. Whole-study results and caveats: In blood, TCR clones derived from the tumor expanded after radiotherapy plus ipilimumab.

Sequenced by immunoSEQ multiplex PCR; TCRdb stores in-frame clones only, minus some. The sample shows approximately 82,000 clones, around four fifths of them seen only once. The rearrangement uses TRBV6-1 and TRBJ1-5; 7 bases are a match to TRBD1. The input for sequencing was peripheral blood, taken from a patient treated with radiotherapy plus ipilimumab. This sequence was found in a human donor with non-small cell lung cancer that progressed on radiotherapy plus ipilimumab. The CDR3 coding sequence is TGTGCCATCAGTCAGGGGGGTAGGCAGCCCCAGCATTTT. It is translated as CAISQGGRQPQHF.